This TCR beta chain was captured in a study of OX40 agonist ivuxolimab in advanced cancers. Across the study: It was permissible to have had prior anti-PD-1, anti-PD-L1 or anti-CTLA-4 therapy, and around 43% had some.

Overall study findings and caveats: Normalized T-cell clonal expansion was also low in some nonresponders.

On this clone itself: Antigen specificity is unknown.

The assay was immunoSEQ multiplex PCR, and TCRdb's table has in-frame clones only and misses some. The top ten hold 30% to 35% of the sample, which has about 43,000 clones, about 86% seen once. The material was CD4+ or CD8+ T cells sorted from blood, obtained in a trial of the OX40 agonist ivuxolimab. This TCR came from an adult with an advanced solid tumor such as melanoma, head and neck, liver or kidney cancer.

CDR3 coding DNA: TGTGCCAGCAGTGAACCGGGACAGGCCACAGATACGCAGTATTTT. As protein: CASSEPGQATDTQYF. The rearrangement joins TRBV6-1 to TRBJ2-3; 8 bases align to TRBD1. Germline V CDR1 and CDR2: MNHNS, SASEGT. The V and J ends lost 2 bases and 2 bases, in that order; junction bases with no gene match: 3. The CDR3 contains 15 residues.